This is a list of T cell receptor beta chains from one sample in a study of PD-L1 blockade in urothelial cancer. Profiling relied on immunoSEQ multiplex PCR, and the TCRdb table lists in-frame clones only, not all of them. The sample lists roughly 77,000 clones, roughly 84% occurring once. Sequenced here: PBMCs, sampled around atezolizumab (anti-PD-L1) treatment. The receptor set was obtained from a woman in her 70s with urothelial cancer. CDR3s leave out the opening cysteine and the closing phenylalanine or tryptophan. Each record gives: V gene, J gene, CDR3 protein.

V gene: TRBV4-3; J gene: TRBJ2-1; CDR3 protein: ASSQGLAGGSLLREQF
V gene: TRBV2; J gene: TRBJ1-3; CDR3 protein: ASRWTESSGNTIY
V gene: TRBV29-1; J gene: TRBJ1-2; CDR3 protein: SVRPAGGGYGYT
V gene: TRBV6-1; J gene: TRBJ2-2; CDR3 protein: ASRRTGDTGELF
V gene: TRBV10-3; J gene: TRBJ1-5; CDR3 protein: AISEAPLQGVYVQPQH
V gene: TRBV6-1; J gene: TRBJ1-1; CDR3 protein: ASSESGGFEAF
V gene: TRBV2; J gene: TRBJ2-5; CDR3 protein: ASGLKETQY
V gene: TRBV18; J gene: TRBJ1-4; CDR3 protein: ASSPEGQGLSEKLF
V gene: TRBV5-1; J gene: TRBJ2-5; CDR3 protein: ASSSGVLETQY
V gene: TRBV7-2; J gene: TRBJ2-3; CDR3 protein: ASSLGVDSSDTQY
V gene: TRBV12-5; J gene: TRBJ2-2; CDR3 protein: ASKGFDTGELF
V gene: TRBV5-4; J gene: TRBJ2-2; CDR3 protein: ASSFDGWGQVNTGELF
V gene: TRBV5-1; J gene: TRBJ1-4; CDR3 protein: ASSAGEIGEKLF
V gene: TRBV5-5; J gene: TRBJ1-3; CDR3 protein: ASSDTGARGNTIY
V gene: TRBV4-1; J gene: TRBJ2-1; CDR3 protein: ASSQDTAGGRNEQF
V gene: TRBV28; J gene: TRBJ2-7; CDR3 protein: ASCGTSGSYEQY
V gene: TRBV4-1; J gene: TRBJ2-7; CDR3 protein: ASSQAGLRTNEQY
V gene: TRBV5-4; J gene: TRBJ2-7; CDR3 protein: ASSQGQASEQY
V gene: TRBV7-2; J gene: TRBJ2-5; CDR3 protein: ASSLISQVGPKETQY
V gene: TRBV19; J gene: TRBJ1-5; CDR3 protein: ASSMGLSRNQPQH
V gene: TRBV7-2; J gene: TRBJ2-1; CDR3 protein: ASSWRGGPHEQF
V gene: TRBV2; J gene: TRBJ1-4; CDR3 protein: ASDRGHEKLF
V gene: TRBV6-1; J gene: TRBJ2-7; CDR3 protein: ASSETRTGGLRQY
V gene: TRBV28; J gene: TRBJ2-3; CDR3 protein: ASNSPVNTDTQY
V gene: TRBV2; J gene: TRBJ1-3; CDR3 protein: ASTRQGNSGNTIY
V gene: TRBV2; J gene: TRBJ1-2; CDR3 protein: ASSYSGGANGYT
V gene: TRBV7-2; J gene: TRBJ1-5; CDR3 protein: ASSPFGANQPQH
V gene: TRBV23-1; J gene: TRBJ2-1; CDR3 protein: ASSWFDRGSYNEQF